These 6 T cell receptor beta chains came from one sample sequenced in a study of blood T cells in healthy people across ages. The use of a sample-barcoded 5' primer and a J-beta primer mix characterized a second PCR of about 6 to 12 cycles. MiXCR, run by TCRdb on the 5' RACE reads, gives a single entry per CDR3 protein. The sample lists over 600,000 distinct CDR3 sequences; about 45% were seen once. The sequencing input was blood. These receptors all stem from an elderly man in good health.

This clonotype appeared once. CDR3 residues: CARGGTSGMETQYF. The CDR3 nucleotides read TGTGCCAGAGGGGGGACTAGCGGGATGGAGACCCAGTACTTC. The chain employs TRBV2 and TRBJ2-7, with 13 bases aligning to TRBD2. With the DNA end fitting TRBJ2-5 better, the J assignment may be wrong. CDR1 SNHLY and CDR2 FYNNEI come from the germline V gene. CDR3 length equals 14 residues.

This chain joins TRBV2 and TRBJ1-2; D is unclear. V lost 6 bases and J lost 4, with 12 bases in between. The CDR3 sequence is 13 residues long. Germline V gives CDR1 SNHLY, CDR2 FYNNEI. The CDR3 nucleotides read TGTGCCAGCAGGGACCAAAGCAGCTATGGCTACACCTTC. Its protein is CASRDQSSYGYTF.

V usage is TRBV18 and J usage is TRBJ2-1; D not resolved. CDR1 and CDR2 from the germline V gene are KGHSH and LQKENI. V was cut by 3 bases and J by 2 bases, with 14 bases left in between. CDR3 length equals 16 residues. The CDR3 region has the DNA TGTGCCAGCTCACCCAGACTGGACCCCCCCTACAATGAGCAGTTCTTC. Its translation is CASSPRLDPPYNEQFF.

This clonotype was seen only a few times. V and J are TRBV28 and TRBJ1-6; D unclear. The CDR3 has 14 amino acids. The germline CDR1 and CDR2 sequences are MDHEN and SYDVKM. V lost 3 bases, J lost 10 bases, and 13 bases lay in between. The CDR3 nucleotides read TGTGCCAGCAGTTTCTTCTCGAGTGGGTCACCCCTCCACTTT. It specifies CASSFFSSGSPLHF. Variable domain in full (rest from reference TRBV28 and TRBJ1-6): DVKVTQSSRYLVKRTGEKVFLECVQDMDHENMFWYRQDPGLGLRLIYFSYDVKMKEKGDIPEGYSVSREKKERFSLILESASTNQTSMYLCASSFFSSGSPLHFGNGTRLTVT.

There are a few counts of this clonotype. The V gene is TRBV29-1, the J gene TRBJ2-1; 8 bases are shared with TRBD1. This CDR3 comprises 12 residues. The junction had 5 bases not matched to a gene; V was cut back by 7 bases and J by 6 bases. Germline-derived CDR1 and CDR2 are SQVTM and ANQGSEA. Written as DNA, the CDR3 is TGCAGCGGAGGACAGGGTTCCAATGAGCAGTTCTTC. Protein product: CSGGQGSNEQFF.

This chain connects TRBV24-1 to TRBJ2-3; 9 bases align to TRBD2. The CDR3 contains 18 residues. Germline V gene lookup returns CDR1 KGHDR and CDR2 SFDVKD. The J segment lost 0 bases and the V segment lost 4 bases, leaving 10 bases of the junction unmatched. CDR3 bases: TGTGCCACCAGTGACACCCGCTTAGCGGGAGCTAGCACAGATACGCAGTATTTT. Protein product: CATSDTRLAGASTDTQYF.